The clone carrying this T cell receptor beta chain has just a few counts. Sample time point: pre-sensitization, week 0. Treatment: therapeutic diphenylcyclopropenone sensitization with weekly scalp DPC. The data derive from a study of human T cells and chemical hapten exposure. Study-level background: Donors were sensitized with 2% DPC on the upper inner arm. Throughout a study of approximately 24 weeks, patients underwent weekly scalp administration of diphenylcyclopropenone doses.

Unique molecular identifiers were attached to individual cDNA molecules within the library. MiXCR, run by TCRdb on the RACE reads, gives a single entry per CDR3 protein. The table has 300,000 to 450,000 distinct CDR3 sequences, approximately 5.1% seen once. Germline CDR1 and CDR2: KGHDR and SFDVKD. The CDR3 has 14 amino acids. V shed 4 bases, J shed 4 bases, and the junction held 5 bases outside the gene matches. The sequence was obtained from a woman between 45 and 65 years old with alopecia areata. Some clones in this sample may be carry-over from other donors' samples. The chain has TRBV24-1 and TRBJ1-2, with 7 bases matching TRBD1. The source material was whole blood, sampled in connection with sensitization to the hapten diphenylcyclopropenone (DPC). In DNA form, the CDR3 reads TGTGCCACCAGTGACCCCGACAGGGTCTATGGCTACACCTTC. Encoded protein: CATSDPDRVYGYTF.